Given below is one TCR beta chain in context. The antigen is unknown. The data were obtained in a study of chemoradiotherapy in HPV16-positive cancers. About the research overall: A couple of HPV16-positive patients' cells yielded candidate HPV-specific clones and common motifs.

The repertoire was sequenced with immunoSEQ multiplex PCR; TCRdb's copy has only in-frame clones and lacks some. The sample lists 25,000 to 35,000 clones; 90% to 95% were seen once. Study findings and constraints: In HPV16-positive patients, HPV-responsive T-cell expansion tracked better recurrence-free survival. During treatment, candidate HPV-specific clones and E7-related motifs expanded in tumor.

V lost 1 base and J lost 3; bases outside the gene matches: 17. The germline V gene has CDR1 SQVTM and CDR2 ANQGSEA. The CDR3 is 20 amino acids. This chain connects TRBV29-1 to TRBJ2-3, with 12 bases lining up with TRBD2. The specimen comprised blood, sampled from a patient who underwent chemoradiotherapy. This receptor was obtained from a human donor with HPV-associated anogenital cancer. CDR3 nucleotide sequence: TGCAGCGTTGAAGGGGCAAGGTTTACCGCCGGGACTAGCGGGACAGATACGCAGTATTTT. Translation: CSVEGARFTAGTSGTDTQYF.